This entry concerns a single T cell receptor beta chain. The antigen is not known. The data stem from a study of cytomegalovirus exposure and HLA in healthy donors. Study-level findings and limits: The study found most TCR sequences rare, yet found some public TCRs in many donors. In the analysis, some V segments, TRBV6-2 and TRBV6-3 included, were excluded as indistinguishable.

The CDR3 spans 19 residues. Germline V gene data show CDR1 as MNHEY and CDR2 as SMNVEV (reference sequence). V was clipped by 1 base and J by 9 bases; unmatched bases: 18. Use of 60 Vbeta and 13 Jbeta primers characterized the PCR. TCRdb keeps only in-frame clones here, not all; method: immunoSEQ multiplex PCR. The sample carries over 100,000 clones, 77% recorded once. The sample comprised PBMCs. V gene TRBV27 combines with J gene TRBJ1-6; 7 bases map to TRBD1. This receptor was taken from a male donor in good health and CMV-seropositive. The CDR3 here is CASSLFLRAGGRVSSPLHF. The CDR3, as DNA: TGTGCCAGCAGTTTATTTCTTAGGGCAGGGGGACGAGTGAGTTCACCCCTCCACTTT.